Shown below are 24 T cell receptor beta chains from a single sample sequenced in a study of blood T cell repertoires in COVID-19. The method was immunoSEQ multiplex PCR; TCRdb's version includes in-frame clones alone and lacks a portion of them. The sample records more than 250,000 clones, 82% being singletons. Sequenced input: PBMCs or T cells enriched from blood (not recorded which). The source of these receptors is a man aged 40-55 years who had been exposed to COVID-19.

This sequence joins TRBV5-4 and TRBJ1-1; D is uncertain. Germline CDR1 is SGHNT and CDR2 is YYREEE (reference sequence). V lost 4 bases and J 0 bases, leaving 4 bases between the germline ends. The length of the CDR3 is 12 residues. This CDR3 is CASSPVNTEAFF. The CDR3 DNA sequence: TGTGCCAGCAGCCCCGTGAACACTGAAGCTTTCTTT.

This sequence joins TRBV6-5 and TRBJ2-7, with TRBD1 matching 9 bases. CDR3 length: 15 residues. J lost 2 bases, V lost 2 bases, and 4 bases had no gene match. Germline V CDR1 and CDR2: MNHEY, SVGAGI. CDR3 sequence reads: CASSYGQGITYEQYF. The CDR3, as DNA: TGTGCCAGCAGTTACGGACAGGGGATTACCTACGAGCAGTACTTC.

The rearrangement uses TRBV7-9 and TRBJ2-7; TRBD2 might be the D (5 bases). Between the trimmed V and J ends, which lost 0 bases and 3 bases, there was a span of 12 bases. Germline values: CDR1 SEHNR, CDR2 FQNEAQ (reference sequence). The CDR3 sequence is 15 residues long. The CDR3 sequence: CASSLAGDGVYEQYF. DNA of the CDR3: TGTGCCAGCAGCTTAGCCGGGGATGGCGTCTACGAGCAGTACTTC.

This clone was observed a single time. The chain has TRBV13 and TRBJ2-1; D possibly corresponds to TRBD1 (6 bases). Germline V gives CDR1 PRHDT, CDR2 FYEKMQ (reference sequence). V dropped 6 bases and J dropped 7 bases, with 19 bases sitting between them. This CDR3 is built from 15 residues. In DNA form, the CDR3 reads TGTGCCAGCAGTCCCCGGACAGCCTATAAAAATGAGCAGTTCTTC. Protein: CASSPRTAYKNEQFF.

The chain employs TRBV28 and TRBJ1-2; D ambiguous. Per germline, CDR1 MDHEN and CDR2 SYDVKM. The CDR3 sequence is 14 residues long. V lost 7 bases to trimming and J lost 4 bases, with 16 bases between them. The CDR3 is CASTLWSDSYGYTF. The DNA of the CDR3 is TGTGCCAGCACCCTATGGTCGGACTCCTATGGCTACACCTTC.

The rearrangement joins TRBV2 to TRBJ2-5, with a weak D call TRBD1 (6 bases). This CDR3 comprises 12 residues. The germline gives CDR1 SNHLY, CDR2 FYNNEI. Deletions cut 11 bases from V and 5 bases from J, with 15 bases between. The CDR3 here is CAWGPPQETQYF. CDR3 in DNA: TGTGCCTGGGGGCCCCCACAGGAGACCCAGTACTTC.

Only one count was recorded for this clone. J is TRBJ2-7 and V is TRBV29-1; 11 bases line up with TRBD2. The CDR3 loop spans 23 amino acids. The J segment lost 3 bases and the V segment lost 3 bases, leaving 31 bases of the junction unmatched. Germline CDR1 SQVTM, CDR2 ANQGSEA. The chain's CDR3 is CSVDWYFSLAGGTPPPYVYEQYF. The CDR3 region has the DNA TGCAGCGTTGATTGGTATTTCAGCCTAGCGGGAGGTACCCCTCCGCCCTACGTCTACGAGCAGTACTTC.

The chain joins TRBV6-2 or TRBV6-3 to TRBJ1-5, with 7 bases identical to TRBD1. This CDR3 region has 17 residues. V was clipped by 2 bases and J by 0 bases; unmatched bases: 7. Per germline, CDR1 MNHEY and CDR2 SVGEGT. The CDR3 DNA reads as TGTGCCAGCAGTTACCGCGGGACAGTCTATAGCAATCAGCCCCAGCATTTT. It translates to CASSYRGTVYSNQPQHF.

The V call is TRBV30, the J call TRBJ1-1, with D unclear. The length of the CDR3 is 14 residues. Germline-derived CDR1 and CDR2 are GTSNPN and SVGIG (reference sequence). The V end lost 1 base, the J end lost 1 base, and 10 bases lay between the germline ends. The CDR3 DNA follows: TGTGCCTGGAGTGCTCTTTCGAGGAACACTGAAGCTTTCTTT. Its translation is CAWSALSRNTEAFF.

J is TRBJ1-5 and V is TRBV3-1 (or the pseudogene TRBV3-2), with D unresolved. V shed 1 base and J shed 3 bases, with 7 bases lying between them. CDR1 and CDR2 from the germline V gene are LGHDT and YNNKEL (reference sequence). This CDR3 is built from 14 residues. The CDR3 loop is CASSQGPVNQPQHF. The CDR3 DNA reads TGTGCCAGCAGCCAAGGGCCAGTCAATCAGCCCCAGCATTTT.

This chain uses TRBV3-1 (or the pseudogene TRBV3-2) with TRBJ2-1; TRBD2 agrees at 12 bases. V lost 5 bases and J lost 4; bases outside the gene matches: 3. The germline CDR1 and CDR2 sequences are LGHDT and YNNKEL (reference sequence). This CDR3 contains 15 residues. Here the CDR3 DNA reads TGTGCCAGCAGCACCCTAGCGGGAGGGTACAATGAGCAGTTCTTC. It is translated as CASSTLAGGYNEQFF.

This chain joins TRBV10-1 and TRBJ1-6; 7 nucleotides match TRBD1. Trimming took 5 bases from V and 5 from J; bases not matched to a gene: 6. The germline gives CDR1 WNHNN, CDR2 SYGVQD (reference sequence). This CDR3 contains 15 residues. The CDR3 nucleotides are TGCGCCAGCAGTCCCGGACAGGTCCATAATTCACCCCTCCACTTT. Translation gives CASSPGQVHNSPLHF.

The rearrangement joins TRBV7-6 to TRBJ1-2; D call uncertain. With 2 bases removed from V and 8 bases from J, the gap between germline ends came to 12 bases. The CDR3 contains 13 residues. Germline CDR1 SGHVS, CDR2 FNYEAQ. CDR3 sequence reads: CASSLSLLGGYTF. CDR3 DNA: TGTGCCAGCAGCTTATCCCTGCTAGGCGGCTACACCTTC.

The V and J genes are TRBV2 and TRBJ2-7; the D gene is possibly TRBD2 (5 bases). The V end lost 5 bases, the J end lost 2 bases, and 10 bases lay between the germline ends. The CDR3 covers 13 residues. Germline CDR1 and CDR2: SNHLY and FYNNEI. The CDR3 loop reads CASSSAGPYEQYF. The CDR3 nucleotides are TGTGCCAGCAGTTCCGCGGGTCCCTACGAGCAGTACTTC.

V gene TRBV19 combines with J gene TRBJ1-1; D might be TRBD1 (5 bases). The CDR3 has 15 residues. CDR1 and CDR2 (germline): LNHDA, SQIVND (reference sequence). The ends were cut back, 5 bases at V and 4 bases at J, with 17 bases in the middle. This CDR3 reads CASSPPAGRGTEAFF. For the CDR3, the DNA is TGTGCCAGTAGTCCACCGGCTGGGAGGGGCACTGAAGCTTTCTTT.

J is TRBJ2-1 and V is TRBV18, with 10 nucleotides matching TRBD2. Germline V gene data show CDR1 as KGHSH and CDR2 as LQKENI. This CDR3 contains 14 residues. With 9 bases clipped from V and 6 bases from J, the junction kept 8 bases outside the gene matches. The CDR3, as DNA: TGTGCCAGTCATACCGGGACTAGCGTCAATGAGCAGTTCTTC. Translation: CASHTGTSVNEQFF.

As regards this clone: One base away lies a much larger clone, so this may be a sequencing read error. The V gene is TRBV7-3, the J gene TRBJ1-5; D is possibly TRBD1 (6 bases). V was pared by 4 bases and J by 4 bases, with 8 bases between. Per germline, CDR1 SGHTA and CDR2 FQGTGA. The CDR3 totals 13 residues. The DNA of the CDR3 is TGTGCCAGCAGCTACGACAGGAATCAGCCCCAGCATTTT. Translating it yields CASSYDRNQPQHF.

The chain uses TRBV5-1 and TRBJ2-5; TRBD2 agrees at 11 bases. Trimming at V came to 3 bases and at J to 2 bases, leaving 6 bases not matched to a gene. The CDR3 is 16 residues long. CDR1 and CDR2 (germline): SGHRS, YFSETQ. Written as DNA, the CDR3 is TGCGCCAGCAGCTCAACTAGCGGGAGTTATCAAGAGACCCAGTACTTC. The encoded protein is CASSSTSGSYQETQYF.

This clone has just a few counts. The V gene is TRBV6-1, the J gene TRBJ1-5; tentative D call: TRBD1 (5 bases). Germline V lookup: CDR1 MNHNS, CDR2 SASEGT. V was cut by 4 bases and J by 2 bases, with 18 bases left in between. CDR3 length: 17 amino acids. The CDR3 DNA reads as TGTGCCAGCAGTGGCTCGACCGGGACTTGGGGCAATCAGCCCCAGCATTTT. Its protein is CASSGSTGTWGNQPQHF.

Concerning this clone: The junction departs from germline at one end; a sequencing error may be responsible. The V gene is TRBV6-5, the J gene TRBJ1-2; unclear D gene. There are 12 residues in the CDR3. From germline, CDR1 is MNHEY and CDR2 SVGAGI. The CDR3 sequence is CASSTASGKRSF. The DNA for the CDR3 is TGTGCCAGCAGTACCGCGTCGGGGAAGCGGAGTTTC.

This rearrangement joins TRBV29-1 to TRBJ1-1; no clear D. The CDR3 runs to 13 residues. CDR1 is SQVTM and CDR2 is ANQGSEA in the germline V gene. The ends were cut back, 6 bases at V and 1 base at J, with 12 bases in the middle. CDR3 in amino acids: CSVSAGSNTEAFF. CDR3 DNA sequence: TGCAGCGTCTCCGCCGGTTCGAACACTGAAGCTTTCTTT. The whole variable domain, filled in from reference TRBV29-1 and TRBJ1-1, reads SAVISQKPSRDICQRGTSLTIQCQVDSQVTMMFWYRQQPGQSLTLIATANQGSEATYESGFVIDKFPISRPNLTFSTLTVSNMSPEDSSIYLCSVSAGSNTEAFFGQGTRLTVV.

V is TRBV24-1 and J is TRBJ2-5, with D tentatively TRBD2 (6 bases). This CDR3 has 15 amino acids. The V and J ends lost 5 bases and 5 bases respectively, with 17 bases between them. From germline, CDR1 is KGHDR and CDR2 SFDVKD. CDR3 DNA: TGTGCCACCAGTGTTGCCGGGGGTGCAGCGGAGACCCAGTACTTC. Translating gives CATSVAGGAAETQYF.

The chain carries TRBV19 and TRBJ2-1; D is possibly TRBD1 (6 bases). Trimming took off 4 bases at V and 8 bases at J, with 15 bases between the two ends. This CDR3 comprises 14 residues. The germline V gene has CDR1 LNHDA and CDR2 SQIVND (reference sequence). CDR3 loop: CASSTYRVRDEQFF. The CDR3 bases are TGTGCCAGTAGTACCTACAGGGTTCGGGATGAGCAGTTCTTC.

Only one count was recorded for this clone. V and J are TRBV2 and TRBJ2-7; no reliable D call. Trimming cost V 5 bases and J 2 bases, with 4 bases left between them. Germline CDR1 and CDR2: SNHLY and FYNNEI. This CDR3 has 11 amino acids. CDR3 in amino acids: CASSTTYEQYF. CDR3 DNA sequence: TGTGCCAGCAGTACTACCTACGAGCAGTACTTC.